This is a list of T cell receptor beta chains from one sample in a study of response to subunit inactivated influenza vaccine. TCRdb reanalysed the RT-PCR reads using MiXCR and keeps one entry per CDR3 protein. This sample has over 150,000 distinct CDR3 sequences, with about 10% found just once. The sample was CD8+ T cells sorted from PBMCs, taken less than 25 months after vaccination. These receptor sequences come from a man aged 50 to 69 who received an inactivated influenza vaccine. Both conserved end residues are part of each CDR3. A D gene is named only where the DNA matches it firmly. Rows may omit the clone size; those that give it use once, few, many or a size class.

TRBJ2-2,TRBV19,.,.,CASYPGNTGELFF,TGTGCCAGTTACCCAGGGAACACCGGGGAGCTGTTTTTT
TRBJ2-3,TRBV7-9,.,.,CASSLTSLERYF,TGTGCCAGCAGCTTAACGAGTCTCGAACGGTATTTT
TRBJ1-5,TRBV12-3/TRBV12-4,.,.,CASSLQGGGQPQHF,TGTGCCAGCAGTTTACAGGGCGGGGGTCAGCCCCAGCATTTT
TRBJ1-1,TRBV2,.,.,CASSEVSGGTEAFF,TGTGCCAGCAGTGAAGTCTCCGGGGGAACTGAAGCTTTCTTT
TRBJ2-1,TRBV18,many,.,CASSPRGNSYNEQFF,TGTGCCAGCTCACCGAGGGGGAACTCCTACAATGAGCAGTTCTTC
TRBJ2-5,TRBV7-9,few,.,CASSLQGSGETQYF,TGTGCCAGCAGCCTTCAGGGGTCTGGTGAGACCCAGTACTTC
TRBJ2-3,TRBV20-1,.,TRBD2,CSAREGGGAADTQYF,TGCAGTGCTAGAGAGGGCGGGGGGGCCGCAGATACGCAGTATTTT
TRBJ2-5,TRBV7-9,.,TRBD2,CASSSFQTSGSETQYF,TGTGCCAGCAGCTCCTTTCAGACTAGCGGGTCGGAGACCCAGTACTTC
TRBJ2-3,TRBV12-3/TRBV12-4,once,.,CASSMAGGADTQYF,TGTGCCAGCAGTATGGCGGGTGGGGCAGATACGCAGTATTTT
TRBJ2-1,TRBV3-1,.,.,CASSQDIGARDEQFF,TGTGCCAGCAGCCAAGATATTGGGGCGAGGGATGAGCAGTTCTTC
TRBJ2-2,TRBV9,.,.,CASSGTPGTTMWELFF,TGTGCCAGCAGCGGGACTCCGGGGACCACCATGTGGGAGCTGTTTTTT
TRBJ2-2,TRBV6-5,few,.,CASSYRPSGFLTGELFF,TGTGCCAGCAGTTATCGGCCTAGTGGCTTTCTCACCGGGGAGCTGTTTTTT
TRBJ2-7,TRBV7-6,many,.,CASSLEVGNSYEQYF,TGTGCCAGCAGCTTAGAGGTCGGGAACTCCTACGAGCAGTACTTC
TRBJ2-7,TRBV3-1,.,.,CASSQGFSYEQYF,TGTGCCAGCAGCCAAGGGTTTTCCTACGAGCAGTACTTC
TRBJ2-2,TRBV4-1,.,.,CASSRGNTGELFF,TGCGCCAGCAGTCGGGGGAACACCGGGGAGCTGTTTTTT
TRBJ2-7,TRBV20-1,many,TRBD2,CSATGGVEQYF,TGCAGTGCGACGGGAGGGGTCGAGCAGTACTTC
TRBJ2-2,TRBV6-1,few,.,CASSWDMWRANTGELFF,TGTGCCAGCAGCTGGGACATGTGGAGGGCCAACACCGGGGAGCTGTTTTTT
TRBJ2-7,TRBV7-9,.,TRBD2,CASSLGGSPYEQYF,TGTGCCAGCAGCTTAGGCGGGAGCCCCTACGAGCAGTACTTC
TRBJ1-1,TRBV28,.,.,CASAAARNTEAFF,TGTGCCAGCGCAGCGGCCAGGAACACTGAAGCTTTCTTT
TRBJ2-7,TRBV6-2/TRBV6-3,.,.,CASSYIPGQSLSYEQYF,TGTGCCAGCAGTTACATTCCGGGACAAAGCCTTTCCTACGAGCAGTACTTC
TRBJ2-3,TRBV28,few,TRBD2,CASSFLADSTDTQYF,TGTGCCAGCAGTTTCCTAGCGGACAGCACAGATACGCAGTATTTT
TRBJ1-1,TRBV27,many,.,CASSLIGGEAFF,TGTGCCAGCAGTTTAATCGGGGGGGAAGCTTTCTTT
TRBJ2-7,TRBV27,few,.,CASSLIAASYEQYF,TGTGCCAGCAGTTTGATAGCGGCTTCCTACGAGCAGTACTTC
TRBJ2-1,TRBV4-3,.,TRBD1,CASSQDFTGAYNEQFF,TGCGCCAGCAGCCAAGATTTCACAGGGGCTTACAATGAGCAGTTCTTC
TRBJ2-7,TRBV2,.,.,CASSDSGGRQEQYF,TGTGCCAGCAGTGATTCAGGGGGGCGCCAGGAGCAGTACTTC
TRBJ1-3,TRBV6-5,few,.,CATASGNTIYF,TGTGCCACTGCTTCAGGAAACACCATATATTTT
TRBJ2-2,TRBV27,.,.,CASSFVGANTGELFF,TGTGCCAGCAGTTTTGTGGGAGCGAACACCGGGGAGCTGTTTTTT
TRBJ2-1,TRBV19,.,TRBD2,CASSIDAGGPWEQFF,TGTGCCAGTAGTATAGACGCGGGAGGGCCCTGGGAGCAGTTCTTC
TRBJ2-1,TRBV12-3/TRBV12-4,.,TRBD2,CASSASAGAYNEQFF,TGTGCCAGCAGCGCCTCTGCGGGGGCCTACAATGAGCAGTTCTTC